These T cell receptor beta chains were read from a single sample in a study of Ad26.COV2.S vaccination and SARS-CoV-2 variants. Here immunoSEQ multiplex PCR was the method, and the copy in TCRdb shows in-frame clones only, minus some. Among about 280,000 clones listed, around 87% were seen once. Source: peripheral blood, taken in a trial of Ad26.COV2.S vaccine versus placebo. Receptors originate from a person aged 18-60 years who received the Ad26.COV2.S COVID-19 vaccine or a placebo. Each CDR3 is given with its conserved first and last residue. D genes are given only for firm matches.

D,J,V,CDR3
.,TRBJ2-2,TRBV2,CASSGLPMGGELFF
TRBD2,TRBJ2-7,TRBV5-4,CASSTRGGASGEQYF
TRBD1,TRBJ1-6,TRBV6-6,CASSPDRNSPLHF
TRBD1,TRBJ1-1,TRBV6-5,CASTLRTGGTEAFF
.,TRBJ2-5,TRBV9,CASSRTSTGKETQYF
.,TRBJ2-5,TRBV10-3,CAISDHQETQYF
.,TRBJ1-5,TRBV6-1,CASSDRLLGQPQHF
TRBD2,TRBJ2-4,TRBV2,CASSEWSGGPKNIQYF
.,TRBJ1-2,TRBV7-9,CASSQSYGYTF
.,TRBJ2-5,TRBV7-2,CASSPQGSRETQYF
.,TRBJ1-1,TRBV5-8,CASSFLGTPEAFF
TRBD2,TRBJ2-1,TRBV4-2,CASSQEKLAGVDEQFF
.,TRBJ1-6,TRBV4-3,CASSQDPTSSYNSPLHF
.,TRBJ1-2,TRBV5-1,CASSLGDRLDGYTF
.,TRBJ2-6,TRBV11-2,CASSLEGNSGANVLTF
.,TRBJ1-2,TRBV7-9,CASSFGGLEDGYTF
.,TRBJ1-1,TRBV15,CATSFGTLNTEAFF
.,TRBJ1-2,TRBV29-1,CSGSDNNYGYTF
.,TRBJ1-1,TRBV6-5,CASRALKVMNTEAFF
TRBD2,TRBJ2-3,TRBV7-7,CASSLSASGGTDTQYF
.,TRBJ2-3,TRBV6-6,CASSYPGSDTQYF
.,TRBJ2-7,TRBV27,CASSSYRGEVGAYEQYF
.,TRBJ2-3,TRBV20-1,CSASSPGTDTQYF
.,TRBJ1-3,TRBV6-5,CASSPGGSGNTIYF
.,TRBJ1-2,TRBV5-1,CASSFTGEGGYTF
.,TRBJ2-7,TRBV7-8,CASSPRTNSYEQYF